The clone carrying this T cell receptor (beta chain) has just a few counts. Antigen unknown. This entry comes from a study of early T cells in non-severe SARS-CoV-2 infection. In the study overall: Bulk RNA taken from unsorted whole blood was sequenced, leaving chains unpaired. Findings and limits, study-wide: VDJdb-based annotation leaned toward anti-spike CD8 responses and missed private and CD4 specificities.

Individual cDNA molecules carried attached unique molecular identifiers. TCRdb reprocessed the 5' RACE reads via MiXCR and lists one record per CDR3 protein. The sample holds 100,000 or so distinct CDR3 sequences; under 15% are singletons and the top ten take 5.5% to 7%. CDR1 KGHSH and CDR2 LQKENI come from the germline V gene. The CDR3 contains 15 residues. The V segment lost 6 bases and the J segment 4 bases; nucleotides outside the gene matches: 7. The source of this sequence is an adult who was a healthcare worker with PCR-confirmed SARS-CoV-2 infection or an uninfected control (not recorded which). The sequencing sample was made of whole blood. This rearrangement joins TRBV18 to TRBJ2-5; 11 bases map to TRBD2. The CDR3 sequence is CASSPPTSGRETQYF. The CDR3 DNA reads TGTGCCAGCTCCCCCCCAACTAGCGGGAGAGAGACCCAGTACTTC.